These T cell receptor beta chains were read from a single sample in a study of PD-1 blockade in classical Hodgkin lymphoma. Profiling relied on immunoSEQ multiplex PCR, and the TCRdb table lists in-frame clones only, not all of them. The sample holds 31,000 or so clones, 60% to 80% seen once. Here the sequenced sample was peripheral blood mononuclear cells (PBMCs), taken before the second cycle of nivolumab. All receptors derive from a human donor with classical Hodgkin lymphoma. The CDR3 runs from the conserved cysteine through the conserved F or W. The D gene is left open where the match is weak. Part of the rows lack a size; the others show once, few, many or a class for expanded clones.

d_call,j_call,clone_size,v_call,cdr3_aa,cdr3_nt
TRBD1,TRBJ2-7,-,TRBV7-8,CASSLERTGQTYEQYF,TGTGCCAGCAGCTTAGAAAGGACAGGGCAGACCTACGAGCAGTACTTC
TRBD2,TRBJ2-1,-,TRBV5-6,CASSLVALAGGSSYNEQFF,TGTGCCAGCAGCTTGGTAGCACTAGCGGGGGGGAGCTCCTACAATGAGCAGTTCTTC
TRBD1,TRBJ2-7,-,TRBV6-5,CASSAGTGIYEQYF,TGTGCCAGCAGTGCCGGGACAGGGATCTACGAGCAGTACTTC
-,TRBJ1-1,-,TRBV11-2,CASSFYLAGKGMNTEAFF,TGTGCCAGCAGCTTTTACTTGGCAGGAAAGGGGATGAACACTGAAGCTTTCTTT
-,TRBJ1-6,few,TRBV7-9,CASSLKGGFNSPLHF,TGTGCCAGCAGCTTAAAAGGCGGATTCAATTCACCCCTCCACTTT
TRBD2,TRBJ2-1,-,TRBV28,CASTSGSGYNEQFF,TGTGCCAGCACTAGCGGCAGCGGATACAATGAGCAGTTCTTC
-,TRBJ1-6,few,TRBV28,CASSFSRGHNSPLHF,TGTGCCAGCAGTTTCAGTAGGGGTCATAATTCACCCCTCCACTTT
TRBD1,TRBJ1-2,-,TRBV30,CAWRGYRGDNYGYTF,TGTGCCTGGAGGGGTTACAGGGGCGACAACTATGGCTACACCTTC
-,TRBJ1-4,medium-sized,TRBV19,CASSIRVVFSGEKLFF,TGTGCCAGTAGTATCCGCGTGGTTTTCTCGGGGGAAAAACTGTTTTTT
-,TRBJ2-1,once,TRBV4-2,CASSLTGTASYNEQFF,TGTGCCAGCAGCCTAACCGGGACGGCCTCCTACAATGAGCAGTTCTTC
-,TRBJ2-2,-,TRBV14,CASSQDVGGYGELFF,TGTGCCAGCAGCCAAGACGTAGGGGGATACGGGGAGCTGTTTTTT
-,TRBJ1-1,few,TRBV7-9,CASSLEVSSQAFF,TGTGCCAGCAGCTTAGAAGTATCGTCCCAAGCTTTCTTT
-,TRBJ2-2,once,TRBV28,CASSLRTGELFF,TGTGCCAGCAGTTTACGCACCGGGGAGCTGTTTTTT
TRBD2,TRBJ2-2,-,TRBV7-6,CASSLVGTMNTGELFF,TGTGCCAGCAGCTTAGTCGGGACTATGAACACCGGGGAGCTGTTTTTT
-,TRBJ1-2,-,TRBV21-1,CASSKGQGSGYTF,TGTGCCAGCAGCAAAGGTCAGGGATCTGGCTACACCTTC